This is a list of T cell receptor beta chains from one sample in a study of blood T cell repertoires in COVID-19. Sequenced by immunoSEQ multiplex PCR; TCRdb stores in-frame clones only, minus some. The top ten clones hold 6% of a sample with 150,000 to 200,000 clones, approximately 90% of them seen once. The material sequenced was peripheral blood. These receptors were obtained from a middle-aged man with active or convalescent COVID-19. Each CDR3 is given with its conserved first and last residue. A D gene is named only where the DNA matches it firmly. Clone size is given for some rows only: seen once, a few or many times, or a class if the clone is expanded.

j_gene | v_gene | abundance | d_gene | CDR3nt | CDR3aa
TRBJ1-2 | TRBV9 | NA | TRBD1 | TGTGCCAGCAGCGTAACAGGGGTGAGTGGCTACACCTTC | CASSVTGVSGYTF
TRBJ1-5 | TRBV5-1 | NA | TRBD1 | TGCGCCAGCAGCTACGCCGGGACAGGGGATCAGCCCCAGCATTTT | CASSYAGTGDQPQHF
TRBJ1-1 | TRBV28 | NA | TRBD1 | TGTGCCAGCAGTTCGGGACAGGTCATCACTGAAGCTTTCTTT | CASSSGQVITEAFF
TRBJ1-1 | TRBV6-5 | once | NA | TGTGCCAGCAGTTACTCGTCGGGGGGCGGCACTGAAGCTTTCTTT | CASSYSSGGGTEAFF
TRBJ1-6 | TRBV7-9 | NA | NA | TGTGCCAGCAGCGCAACCGGGAGCTTTTGGGGTTCACCCCTCCACTTT | CASSATGSFWGSPLHF
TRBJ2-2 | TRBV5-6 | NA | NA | TGTGCCAGCAGCATGACAGCCGGGGAGCTGTTTTTT | CASSMTAGELFF
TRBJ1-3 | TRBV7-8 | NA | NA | TGTGCCAGCAGCAGCAGGAACTCCGGAAACACCATATATTTT | CASSSRNSGNTIYF
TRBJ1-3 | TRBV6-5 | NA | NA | TGTGCCAGCGCGTTCTCTGGAAACACCATATATTTT | CASAFSGNTIYF
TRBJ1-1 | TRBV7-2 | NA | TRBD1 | TGTGCCAGCAGCACGACAGGGAAATCCACTGAAGCTTTCTTT | CASSTTGKSTEAFF
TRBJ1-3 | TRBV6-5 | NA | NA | TGTGCCAGCGCGGGAGGTAATGGAAACACCATATATTTT | CASAGGNGNTIYF
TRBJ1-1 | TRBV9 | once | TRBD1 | TGTGCCAGCAGCGGATACAGGGGGGACGCTGAAGCTTTCTTT | CASSGYRGDAEAFF
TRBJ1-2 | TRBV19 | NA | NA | TGTGCCAGTAGTCTCGGTCGGGGAAACTATGGCTACACCTTC | CASSLGRGNYGYTF
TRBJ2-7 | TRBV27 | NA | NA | TGTGCCAGCAGTTTTGGCAGGGGATACGAGCAGTACTTC | CASSFGRGYEQYF
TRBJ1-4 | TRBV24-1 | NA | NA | TGTGCCACCAGTGTTAACCAAGGAGCGGGTTCCCTACGCGGCGCCGGGGAAAAACTGTTTTTT | CATSVNQGAGSLRGAGEKLFF
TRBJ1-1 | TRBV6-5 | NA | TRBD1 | TGTGCCAGCAGTAAGCAGGGGGCTTGGACTGAAGCTTTCTTT | CASSKQGAWTEAFF
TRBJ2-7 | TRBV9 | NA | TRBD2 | TGTGCCAGCAGCGTTAGCGGGGGGCGGTCCGAGCAGTACTTC | CASSVSGGRSEQYF
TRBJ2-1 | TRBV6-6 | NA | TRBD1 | TGTGCCAGCAGTGACCCGGCCAGGGGGCCCGAGCAGTTCTTC | CASSDPARGPEQFF
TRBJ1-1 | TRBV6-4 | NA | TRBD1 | TGTGCCAGCAGCCGGACAGGGAACACTGAAGCTTTCTTT | CASSRTGNTEAFF
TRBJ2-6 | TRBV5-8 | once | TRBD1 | TGTGCCAGCAGCCCGGACAGGGCCAACATTGGGGCCAACGTCCTGACTTTC | CASSPDRANIGANVLTF
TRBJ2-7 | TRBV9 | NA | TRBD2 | TGTGCCAGCAGCGTAGCTCCAGCGGGGGAGCAGTACTTC | CASSVAPAGEQYF
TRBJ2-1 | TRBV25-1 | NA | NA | TGTGCCAGCAGTGAATCCGGGAATGAGCAGTTCTTC | CASSESGNEQFF
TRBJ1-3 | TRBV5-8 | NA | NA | TGTGCCAGCAGCCCCAGGGGCTACTCTGGAAACACCATATATTTT | CASSPRGYSGNTIYF